Listed below are T cell receptor beta chains from one sample, sequenced in a study of CD4 T cells in relation to SARS-CoV-2 and coronaviruses. Their recognized antigens are unknown. This table comes from immunoSEQ multiplex PCR, and its TCRdb copy is limited to in-frame clones, with some not included. Of 15,000 to 20,000 clones detected, about 70% appear once; the ten largest clones hold approximately 28%. Input material: CD4+ T cells from PBMCs, cultured in vitro. The receptors were sampled from a human donor in good health. Both conserved end residues are part of each CDR3. D genes are given only for firm matches. A clone size is listed for some rows: how often the clone was seen (once, few, many), or a class if it is expanded.

clone size	J gene	D gene	V gene	CDR3 DNA	CDR3 protein
.	TRBJ1-4	TRBD1	TRBV15	TGTGCCACCAGCAGAGTTTCTTTGAAGAAAGGAACAGGGACAGGGGGTAGGGAAAAACTGTTTTTT	CATSRVSLKKGTGTGGREKLFF
.	TRBJ2-5	TRBD1	TRBV7-9	TGTGCCAGCAGCTTAGTAGGGGGCAAGGAGACCCAGTACTTC	CASSLVGGKETQYF
.	TRBJ1-6	TRBD1	TRBV30	TGTGCCTGGAGTGGGGACAGCCTGAGCCACAATTCACCCCTCCACTTT	CAWSGDSLSHNSPLHF
few	TRBJ1-1	.	TRBV12-3/TRBV12-4	TGTGCCAGCAGTTTGCAAGGACGAACTGAAGCTTTCTTT	CASSLQGRTEAFF
.	TRBJ2-2	TRBD1	TRBV10-3	TGTGCCATCAGTGAGTCAGGGACAGGGGGAACCGGGGAGCTGTTTTTT	CAISESGTGGTGELFF
few	TRBJ1-6	TRBD1	TRBV5-1	TGCGCCAGCAGCTTGGAGACAGGGGGCAGGAATAATTCACCCCTCCACTTT	CASSLETGGRNNSPLHF
few	TRBJ2-7	.	TRBV5-6	TGTGCCAGCAGCTCGGCGGGGAGGTACGAGCAGTACTTC	CASSSAGRYEQYF
.	TRBJ1-3	TRBD1	TRBV15	TGTGCCACCAGCAGGACAGGGGACTCTGGAAACACCATATATTTT	CATSRTGDSGNTIYF
medium-sized	TRBJ1-2	.	TRBV30	TGTGCCTGGAGGGTACAGGGTATTCACTATGGCTACACCTTC	CAWRVQGIHYGYTF
.	TRBJ2-4	.	TRBV6-5	TGTGCCAGCAGTCCCCTGTCCGGAAACATTCAGTACTTC	CASSPLSGNIQYF
few	TRBJ2-7	.	TRBV7-2	TGTGCCAGCAGCTTAGTCGGCTCCTCCTACGAGCAGTACTTC	CASSLVGSSYEQYF
.	TRBJ2-1	TRBD2	TRBV18	TGTGCCAGCTCCCCACGTAGCGGGAGGACCTACAATGAGCAGTTCTTC	CASSPRSGRTYNEQFF
.	TRBJ2-7	TRBD1	TRBV12-3/TRBV12-4	TGTGCCAGCGGTCCCGGGACAGGGAACGAGCAGTACTTC	CASGPGTGNEQYF